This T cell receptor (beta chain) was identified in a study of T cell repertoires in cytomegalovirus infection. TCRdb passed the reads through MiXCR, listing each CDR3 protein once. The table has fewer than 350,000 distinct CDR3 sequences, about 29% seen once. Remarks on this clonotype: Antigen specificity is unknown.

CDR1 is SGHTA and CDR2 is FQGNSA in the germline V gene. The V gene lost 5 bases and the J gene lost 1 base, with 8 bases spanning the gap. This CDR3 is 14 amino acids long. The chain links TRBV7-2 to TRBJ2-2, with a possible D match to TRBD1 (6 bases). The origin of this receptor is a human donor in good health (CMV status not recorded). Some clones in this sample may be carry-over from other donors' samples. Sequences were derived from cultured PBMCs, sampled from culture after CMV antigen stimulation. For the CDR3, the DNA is TGTGCCAGCAGCGGACAGATGAACACCGGGGAGCTGTTTTTT. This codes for CASSGQMNTGELFF.